Listed below are T cell receptor beta chains from one sample, sequenced in a study of T cell changes during pregnancy in multiple sclerosis. Generated by immunoSEQ multiplex PCR, the TCRdb table keeps only in-frame clones and is missing some. This table holds about 100,000 clones, approximately 92% found once. The sequencing here drew on peripheral blood, taken in the second trimester of pregnancy. These receptor sequences come from a female donor with multiple sclerosis, enrolled in a pregnancy study. Both conserved end residues are part of each CDR3. D genes are given only for firm matches. Clone size is given for some rows only: seen once, a few or many times, or a class if the clone is expanded.

clone_size	v_call	d_call	j_call	cdr3_nt	cdr3_aa
NA	TRBV7-8	NA	TRBJ1-5	TGTGCCAGCAGCTTCTCCAGATGGGCAGAGAGCAATCAGCCCCAGCATTTT	CASSFSRWAESNQPQHF
NA	TRBV5-5	NA	TRBJ2-7	TGTGCCAGCAGCTTGACCGGGATCTACGAGCAGTACTTC	CASSLTGIYEQYF
NA	TRBV5-1	NA	TRBJ2-7	TGCGCCAGCAGCTTATCCCCCAGCAGGTACGAGCAGTACTTC	CASSLSPSRYEQYF
NA	TRBV6-6	TRBD2	TRBJ2-7	TGTGCCAGCAGTTACACCTATAAGCGGGATCCCTACGAGCAGTACTTC	CASSYTYKRDPYEQYF
NA	TRBV15	NA	TRBJ2-1	TGTGCCACCCACGAGACGGGGAACAATGAGCAGTTCTTC	CATHETGNNEQFF
NA	TRBV18	TRBD2	TRBJ2-5	TGTGCCAGCTCACCATTAGCGGGAGACGGTGAGACCCAGTACTTC	CASSPLAGDGETQYF
NA	TRBV5-8	TRBD2	TRBJ2-2	TGTGCCAGCAGCGGGACTAGCGGGAAGGTGGAGCTGTTTTTT	CASSGTSGKVELFF
NA	TRBV9	TRBD1	TRBJ2-1	TGTGCCAGCAGCGCTCACTCGGACAGGGGGACCCACAATGAGCAGTTCTTC	CASSAHSDRGTHNEQFF
NA	TRBV11-2	NA	TRBJ2-2	TGTGCCAGCAGCTTAGATCTGAGCACCGGGGAGCTGTTTTTT	CASSLDLSTGELFF
NA	TRBV5-4	TRBD1	TRBJ2-7	TGTGCCAGCAGCTTGGAGGACAGGGGGTTTGACGAGCAGTACTTC	CASSLEDRGFDEQYF
NA	TRBV23-1	TRBD1	TRBJ1-2	TGCGCCAGCAGTCTTCTCACGCGGGGACAGGGAGACTGTTATGGCTACACCTTC	CASSLLTRGQGDCYGYTF
NA	TRBV29-1	NA	TRBJ1-3	TGCAGCGTTGGGGACTTCTCTGGAAACACCATATATTTT	CSVGDFSGNTIYF
NA	TRBV29-1	NA	TRBJ2-1	TGCAGCGTTGAAACATGGGAGGACCACAATGAGCAGTTCTTC	CSVETWEDHNEQFF
NA	TRBV4-1	TRBD1	TRBJ2-2	TGCGCCAGCAGCATCACAGGGGGTAACACCGGGGAGCTGTTTTTT	CASSITGGNTGELFF
NA	TRBV2	NA	TRBJ2-5	TGTGCCAGCAAAGACAGAGCTCAAGAGACCCAGTACTTC	CASKDRAQETQYF
NA	TRBV2	NA	TRBJ2-5	TGTGCCAGCAGTGAGTCACCCGGGGTGGGAGAGACCCAGTACTTC	CASSESPGVGETQYF
NA	TRBV5-1	TRBD2	TRBJ2-2	TGCGCCAGCAGCTTGGAGGGACTAAGGATCACCGGGGAGCTGTTTTTT	CASSLEGLRITGELFF
NA	TRBV28	NA	TRBJ2-3	TGTGCCAGCACCGTGCGAAGTCGGGATACGCAGTATTTT	CASTVRSRDTQYF
once	TRBV10-3	TRBD1	TRBJ2-7	TGTGCCATCAGTAGGGGGCCTGGTTCGGACGAGCAGTACTTC	CAISRGPGSDEQYF
NA	TRBV7-9	TRBD1	TRBJ2-1	TGTGCCAGCAGCTCATTGGACAGGGGCGTGAATGAGCAGTTCTTC	CASSSLDRGVNEQFF
NA	TRBV21-1	NA	TRBJ1-4	TGTGCCAGCAGCAGTTTGTCCCGGGACAGGGTTCGCGATGAAAAACTGTTTTTT	CASSSLSRDRVRDEKLFF
NA	TRBV18	TRBD1	TRBJ1-2	TGTGCCAGCTCACCATCCGGGACAGGGGGCAATGGCTACACCTTC	CASSPSGTGGNGYTF
NA	TRBV25-1	TRBD1	TRBJ1-2	TGTGCCAGCAGTGAAATTGGTGGGTCCGACAGGGGTACCTATGGCTACACCTTC	CASSEIGGSDRGTYGYTF
NA	TRBV6-1	NA	TRBJ1-2	TGTGCCAGCAGTGTAGGGGACATTTATGGCTACACCTTC	CASSVGDIYGYTF
NA	TRBV19	TRBD1	TRBJ1-5	TGTGCCAGTAGTTTGGACAGGGCTAGCAATCAGCCCCAGCATTTT	CASSLDRASNQPQHF
NA	TRBV28	TRBD1	TRBJ1-5	TGTGCCAGCAGGCTTCTGAGGGACAGGGGGCTCAATAGCAATCAGCCCCAGCATTTT	CASRLLRDRGLNSNQPQHF